This T cell receptor beta chain stems from a study of blood T cell repertoires in COVID-19. Study overall: The United States, Italy and Spain were the sources of the acute and convalescent COVID-19 samples. In each case, the material was cDNA or gDNA derived from T cells, B-cell-depleted T cells, or PBMCs.

Measured with immunoSEQ multiplex PCR; TCRdb has only the in-frame clones, and not every one. Among about 350,000 clones listed, under 95% were seen once. The CDR3 loop spans 14 amino acids. CDR1 PRHDT and CDR2 FYEKMQ come from the germline V gene (reference sequence). The trim removed 3 bases at V and 2 bases at J, leaving 1 base unmatched. Sequencing was carried out using peripheral blood. This chain links TRBV13 with TRBJ1-3; 7 bases line up with TRBD1. The TCR comes from a woman aged 18 to 35 who had recovered from COVID-19. The CDR3 region is CASSLTGPGNTIYF. The CDR3 DNA reads as TGTGCCAGCAGCTTGACAGGGCCTGGAAACACCATATATTTT. Full variable domain (remainder filled in from reference TRBV13 and TRBJ1-3): AAGVIQSPRHLIKEKRETATLKCYPIPRHDTVYWYQQGPGQDPQFLISFYEKMQSDKGSIPDRFSAQQFSDYHSELNMSSLELGDSALYFCASSLTGPGNTIYFGEGSWLTVV.